This TCR beta chain was recovered during a study of cytomegalovirus exposure and HLA in healthy donors. Study results and limitations: Reportedly, a later analysis found an Asian-associated ancestry cluster had fewer N-insertions than the approximately 600-donor mean. DRB1 had the most TCR associations and HLA-C the fewest, a later analysis found, with rates varying by HLA locus.

Comment on this clone: Its cognate antigen is unknown.

Primers included in the PCR were 60 Vbeta and 13 Jbeta primers. The table came from immunoSEQ multiplex PCR; TCRdb's copy has only in-frame clones and leaves some out. The profile shows about 130,000 clones, 84% of them singletons. Germline values: CDR1 SGHRS, CDR2 YFSETQ. The CDR3 has 16 amino acids. V dropped 4 bases and J dropped 4; count of bases not matched to a gene: 11. This TCR was recovered from a man in his fifties in good health and CMV-seronegative. V gene TRBV5-1 combines with J gene TRBJ1-2, with TRBD1 identical over 9 bases. The sequencing input was PBMCs. CDR3 in amino acids: CASSQSPGQGPYGYTF. DNA of the CDR3: TGCGCCAGCAGCCAATCACCGGGACAGGGTCCCTATGGCTACACCTTC.